Below are 18 T cell receptor beta chains sequenced from a single sample in a study of control samples from healthy donors and cancer patients (dated by TCRdb to 2018 to 2020). Libraries were constructed by the immunoSEQ multiplex PCR assay. In TCRdb, the immuneACCESS table is reduced to in-frame sequences with V and J assigned. These tables do not hold every clone; where another copy was compared, an unresolved V gene accounts for under half, and the others remain unexplained. The sample table records 100,000 to 150,000 clones; roughly 87% of these occur just once. Jointly, the top ten make up 1.5% to 2% of the sample. Specimen: blood. These receptors were taken from a man between 18 and 29 years old in good health.

This clone was seen many times. The chain combines TRBV5-6 with TRBJ2-5; D is ambiguous. The CDR3 spans 13 residues. V dropped 4 bases and J dropped 3 bases, with 10 bases sitting between them. Germline CDR1 and CDR2: SGHDT and YYEEEE. This chain's CDR3 is CASSLRSKETQYF. The CDR3, as DNA: TGTGCCAGCAGCCTACGGTCGAAAGAGACCCAGTACTTC.

The chain employs TRBV2 and TRBJ2-7; the D is unclear. Germline CDR1 is SNHLY and CDR2 is FYNNEI. With 6 bases removed from V and 4 bases from J, the gap between germline ends came to 13 bases. The CDR3 has 13 amino acids. CDR3 region: CASSDDVSYEQYF. In DNA form, the CDR3 reads TGTGCCAGCAGCGATGACGTGTCGTACGAGCAGTACTTC.

CDR3 sequence: CASSSRPETDRAFF. The CDR3 nucleotides are TGCGCCAGCAGTTCGAGGCCGGAAACGGACCGAGCTTTCTTT. This sequence joins TRBV10-2 and TRBJ1-1; D gene unclear. The CDR3 runs to 14 residues. The germline gives CDR1 WSHSY, CDR2 SAAADI. The V end lost 5 bases, the J end lost 10 bases, and 20 bases lay between the germline ends.

V and J are TRBV6-2 or TRBV6-3 and TRBJ2-6; D is uncertain. V was clipped by 5 bases and J by 4 bases, with 12 bases between them. Per the germline V gene, CDR1 is MNHEY and CDR2 is SVGEGT. The CDR3 length is 15 residues. The DNA of the CDR3 is TGTGCCAGCAGTAACCCCAGGCCCGGGGCCAACGTCCTGACTTTC. Translating gives CASSNPRPGANVLTF.

The V gene is TRBV7-9, the J gene TRBJ2-1; D is unclear. The V and J ends lost 5 bases and 2 bases respectively, with 13 bases between them. CDR1 is SEHNR, CDR2 FQNEAQ, per germline (reference sequence). This CDR3 spans 15 amino acids. This chain's CDR3 is CASSRSSAAYNEQFF. CDR3 in DNA: TGTGCCAGCAGCCGATCGAGCGCCGCCTACAATGAGCAGTTCTTC. Looking up the rest from reference TRBV7-9 and TRBJ2-1 gives the full variable domain: DTGVSQNPRHKITKRGQNVTFRCDPISEHNRLYWYRQTLGQGPEFLTYFQNEAQLEKSRLLSDRFSAERPKGSFSTLEIQRTEQGDSAMYLCASSRSSAAYNEQFFGPGTRLTVL.

This sequence joins TRBV15 and TRBJ2-3; 7 nucleotides line up with TRBD1. From germline, CDR1 is LNHNV and CDR2 YYDKDF (reference sequence). With V trimmed by 0 bases and J by 2 bases, 5 bases remained unmatched. The CDR3 runs 16 residues. The CDR3 region is CATSREWDSHTDTQYF. CDR3 DNA sequence: TGTGCCACCAGCAGAGAGTGGGACAGCCACACAGATACGCAGTATTTT.

J is TRBJ2-7 and V is TRBV7-3, with D possibly matching TRBD2 (6 bases). V lost 5 bases and J lost 0, with 14 bases in between. CDR1 is SGHTA and CDR2 is FQGTGA in the germline V gene. This CDR3 spans 15 amino acids. The CDR3 protein is CASSPGVGNSYEQYF. CDR3 bases: TGTGCCAGCAGCCCGGGGGTTGGGAACTCCTACGAGCAGTACTTC.

The chain joins TRBV7-2 to TRBJ1-2; no clear D gene. Germline-derived CDR1 and CDR2 are SGHTA and FQGNSA. CDR3 length equals 13 residues. V lost 5 bases to trimming and J lost 5 bases, with 12 bases between them. The CDR3 protein is CASSEDGEYGYTF. The CDR3 DNA reads as TGTGCCAGCAGCGAAGACGGGGAATATGGCTACACCTTC. Full variable domain (remainder filled in from reference TRBV7-2 and TRBJ1-2): GAGVSQSPSNKVTEKGKDVELRCDPISGHTALYWYRQSLGQGLEFLIYFQGNSAPDKSGLPSDRFSAERTGGSVSTLTIQRTQQEDSAVYLCASSEDGEYGYTFGSGTRLTVV.

This rearrangement joins TRBV6-5 to TRBJ1-2, with TRBD1 matching over 7 bases. The CDR3 is 12 residues long. Trimming at V came to 7 bases and at J to 4 bases, leaving 3 bases not matched to a gene. Germline assignment: CDR1 MNHEY and CDR2 SVGAGI. This CDR3 reads CASTQGGYGYTF. The CDR3 DNA reads TGTGCCAGCACCCAGGGGGGCTATGGCTACACCTTC.

V gene TRBV7-9 combines with J gene TRBJ2-1; 8 positions agree with TRBD1. Trimming cost V 8 bases and J 0 bases; bases outside gene matches: 0. CDR1 SEHNR and CDR2 FQNEAQ come from the germline V gene (reference sequence). The CDR3 totals 13 residues. CDR3 nucleotide sequence: TGTGCCAGCGACAGGGGCTCCTACAATGAGCAGTTCTTC. This translates into CASDRGSYNEQFF.

The V call is TRBV10-2, the J call TRBJ1-1, with D hard to call. The germline V gene encodes CDR1 WSHSY and CDR2 SAAADI. The CDR3 length is 13 residues. Trimming removed 10 bases at V and 0 bases at J, with 12 bases between. For the CDR3, the DNA is TGCGCCACCGTCAGCGCCCTGAACACTGAAGCTTTCTTT. Amino acids: CATVSALNTEAFF.

Sample share makes this clone medium-sized (0.01 to 0.1%). The chain employs TRBV28 and TRBJ2-1, with 9 positions matching TRBD1. Trimming took 5 bases from V and 10 from J; bases not matched to a gene: 12. CDR1 and CDR2 from the germline V gene are MDHEN and SYDVKM. This CDR3 has 15 residues. In nucleotides, the CDR3 is TGTGCCAGCAGTAATGCCGGGACAGGGTCGGGAGAGCAGTTCTTC. Protein sequence: CASSNAGTGSGEQFF.

V is TRBV27 and J is TRBJ1-5; weak D call: TRBD1 (5 bases). Germline V lookup: CDR1 MNHEY, CDR2 SMNVEV (reference sequence). V lost 10 bases to trimming and J lost 7 bases, with 17 bases between them. This CDR3 is built from 13 residues. CDR3 sequence: CATSRGRGQPQHF. CDR3 DNA sequence: TGTGCCACTTCACGGGGGAGAGGCCAGCCCCAGCATTTT.

The chain carries TRBV19 and TRBJ1-5, with D possibly being TRBD1 (5 bases). Germline assignment: CDR1 LNHDA and CDR2 SQIVND (reference sequence). The CDR3 contains 16 residues. V was shortened by 0 bases and J by 1 base, with 10 bases between the two germline ends. The CDR3 reads CASSIDGTASNQPQHF. The CDR3 DNA reads as TGTGCCAGTAGTATAGACGGGACTGCGAGCAATCAGCCCCAGCATTTT.

V and J are TRBV25-1 and TRBJ2-5, with 10 bases identical to TRBD1. CDR1 and CDR2 from the germline V gene are MGHDK and SYGVNS. This CDR3 has 16 residues. The V segment lost 1 base and the J segment 2 bases; nucleotides outside the gene matches: 4. The CDR3 bases are TGTGCCAGCAGTGAATGGACAGGGGGAAAGCAAGAGACCCAGTACTTC. Amino acid sequence: CASSEWTGGKQETQYF.

The CDR3 DNA sequence: TGTGCCAGTAGTTTAGTAGCGGGAGACTCCTACAATGAGCAGTTCTTC. It yields the protein CASSLVAGDSYNEQFF. The J gene is TRBJ2-1, the V gene TRBV19; 9 bases align to TRBD2. The V gene end was trimmed by 5 bases and the J gene end by 0 bases; junction bases not matched to a gene: 5. CDR1 and CDR2 from the germline V gene are LNHDA and SQIVND (reference sequence). The CDR3 has 16 amino acids.

The rearrangement uses TRBV7-2 and TRBJ2-3; 11 positions agree with TRBD2. V shed 6 bases, J shed 1 base, and the junction held 3 bases outside the gene matches. CDR1 is SGHTA and CDR2 is FQGNSA in the germline V gene. The CDR3 has 15 residues. Here the CDR3 reads CASRPGLAGTDTQYF. The CDR3 coding sequence is TGTGCCAGCAGGCCGGGACTAGCGGGCACAGATACGCAGTATTTT.

This clone appeared a few times. The chain's CDR3 is CASSPRDRGGQETQYF. Here the CDR3 DNA reads TGTGCCAGCAGCCCCCGGGACAGGGGGGGCCAAGAGACCCAGTACTTC. J is TRBJ2-5 and V is TRBV9; TRBD1 aligns across 11 bases. From germline, CDR1 is SGDLS and CDR2 YYNGEE. The CDR3 spans 16 residues. Trimming cost V 4 bases and J 1 base; bases outside gene matches: 6.